A single sample is the source of the 26 T cell receptor beta chains below, sequenced in a study of glioma-infiltrating T cells after dendritic cell vaccination. Profiled with immunoSEQ multiplex PCR; TCRdb holds only in-frame clones, not every one. The table shows roughly 100,000 clones, with 85% occurring only once. Specimen: blood, collected before dendritic cell vaccination. All receptors derive from a human donor with glioblastoma.

The chain links TRBV7-2 to TRBJ2-7, with D uncertain. Germline V gives CDR1 SGHTA, CDR2 FQGNSA. This CDR3 is 14 amino acids long. Trimming shortened V by 5 bases and J by 2 bases, and 13 bases separated the two germline ends. DNA for the CDR3: TGTGCCAGCAGCGACTTTTACGGAGCCTACGAGCAGTACTTC. It codes for CASSDFYGAYEQYF. Filled out from reference TRBV7-2 and TRBJ2-7, the complete variable domain reads GAGVSQSPSNKVTEKGKDVELRCDPISGHTALYWYRQSLGQGLEFLIYFQGNSAPDKSGLPSDRFSAERTGGSVSTLTIQRTQQEDSAVYLCASSDFYGAYEQYFGPGTRLTVT.

This rearrangement joins TRBV18 to TRBJ2-7; the D gene is possibly TRBD1 (6 bases). Germline loops: CDR1 KGHSH, CDR2 LQKENI. The ends were cut back, 0 bases at V and 2 bases at J, with 8 bases in the middle. CDR3 length: 14 amino acids. CDR3 in amino acids: CASSPPTGTYEQYF. CDR3 DNA: TGTGCCAGCTCACCACCGACAGGTACCTACGAGCAGTACTTC.

This chain links TRBV15 with TRBJ1-5; possible D gene TRBD1, 6 bases. The germline gives CDR1 LNHNV, CDR2 YYDKDF (reference sequence). The V gene lost 3 bases and the J gene lost 7 bases, with 19 bases spanning the gap. The CDR3 spans 16 residues. The CDR3 protein is CATSSRQGRGFQPQHF. The CDR3 DNA sequence: TGTGCCACCAGCAGTAGGCAGGGGAGGGGATTCCAGCCCCAGCATTTT.

J is TRBJ2-5 and V is TRBV11-1; D may be TRBD2 (6 bases). The length of the CDR3 is 14 residues. V was shortened by 5 bases and J by 2 bases, with 12 bases between the two germline ends. Per the germline V gene, CDR1 is SGHAT and CDR2 is FQDESV (reference sequence). The CDR3 protein is CASSPVGLQETQYF. The CDR3 coding sequence is TGTGCCAGCAGCCCCGTGGGACTGCAAGAGACCCAGTACTTC.

CDR3 region: CSAGMEDGYTF. The DNA for the CDR3 is TGCAGTGCGGGGATGGAGGATGGCTACACCTTC. The chain uses TRBV20-1 and TRBJ1-2, with unresolved D. Trimming cost V 6 bases and J 6 bases, with 11 bases left between them. The CDR3 is 11 amino acids. CDR1 and CDR2 (germline): DFQATT, SNEGSKA (reference sequence).

The chain employs TRBV10-3 and TRBJ2-3; 8 bases line up with TRBD2. This CDR3 region has 13 residues. With 7 bases clipped from V and 4 bases from J, the junction kept 4 bases outside the gene matches. CDR1 ENHRY and CDR2 SYGVKD come from the germline V gene. The CDR3 sequence is CAITREGADTQYF. DNA of the CDR3: TGTGCCATCACTCGGGAGGGGGCAGATACGCAGTATTTT.

The CDR3 region has the DNA TGCGCCAGCAGCCTCCGGACAGGGGACACCGGGGAGCTGTTTTTT. Translation: CASSLRTGDTGELFF. The chain is built from TRBV5-1 and TRBJ2-2; 9 bases are shared with TRBD1. The CDR3 is 15 amino acids. V shed 4 bases, J shed 3 bases, and the junction held 4 bases outside the gene matches. Germline-derived CDR1 and CDR2 are SGHRS and YFSETQ.

The chain recombines TRBV6-6 with TRBJ1-1; weak D call: TRBD1 (5 bases). CDR3 length equals 13 residues. Germline-derived CDR1 and CDR2 are MNHNY and SVGAGI (reference sequence). V lost 6 bases and J 4 bases, leaving 12 bases between the germline ends. CDR3 DNA sequence: TGTGCCAGCAGGGGGCGTTTTGTCACTGAAGCTTTCTTT. Residues: CASRGRFVTEAFF.

This clone appeared a few times. The chain has TRBV6-1 and TRBJ1-2, with D uncertain. V was clipped by 3 bases and J by 4 bases, with 15 bases between them. Germline V lookup: CDR1 MNHNS, CDR2 SASEGT. The length of the CDR3 is 15 residues. The CDR3 DNA sequence: TGTGCCAGCAGTGACCGACATTCTAGCATCTATGGCTACACCTTC. Residues: CASSDRHSSIYGYTF.

The chain uses TRBV6-6 and TRBJ1-1; 11 bases line up with TRBD1. V trimming: 5 bases; J trimming: 5 bases; junction bases outside the gene matches: 7. The germline V gene encodes CDR1 MNHNY and CDR2 SVGAGI (reference sequence). The CDR3 covers 15 residues. CDR3 protein: CASSRRTGGWTEAFF. For the CDR3, the DNA is TGTGCCAGCAGTCGCCGGACAGGGGGCTGGACTGAAGCTTTCTTT.

This clone was seen a handful of times. V and J are TRBV5-1 and TRBJ1-2, with unresolved D. CDR3 size: 14 residues. The V end was cut by 8 bases, the J end by 3 bases, with 17 bases between. Germline values: CDR1 SGHRS, CDR2 YFSETQ. The CDR3 sequence: CARAQTDADYGYTF. CDR3 coding DNA: TGCGCCAGGGCACAGACGGATGCAGACTATGGCTACACCTTC.

V and J are TRBV7-9 and TRBJ2-7, with 8 bases that match TRBD1. Germline loops: CDR1 SEHNR, CDR2 FQNEAQ (reference sequence). There are 13 residues in the CDR3. Trimming took 5 bases from V and 4 from J; bases not matched to a gene: 4. The CDR3 reads CASSIRTGYEQYF. The CDR3 DNA reads as TGTGCCAGCAGCATACGGACAGGGTACGAGCAGTACTTC.

The V gene is TRBV5-8, the J gene TRBJ2-3, with D perhaps TRBD2 (6 bases). Between the trimmed V and J ends, which lost 1 base and 3 bases, there was a span of 9 bases. This CDR3 has 14 residues. CDR1 and CDR2 (germline): SGHTS, YDEGEE. CDR3 sequence: CASSLSAGTDTQYF. The CDR3 region has the DNA TGTGCCAGCAGCTTGAGCGCGGGGACAGATACGCAGTATTTT.

CDR3 nucleotide sequence: TGCGCCAGCAGCCAAGATGGTAACAGGCTCAACGAGCAGTACTTC. This encodes CASSQDGNRLNEQYF. The chain joins TRBV4-3 to TRBJ2-7, with TRBD1 as a possible D gene (5 bases). Germline CDR1 is LGHNA and CDR2 is YSLEER. The CDR3 has 15 residues. Trimming took 0 bases from V and 5 from J, leaving 14 bases between them.

The chain couples TRBV4-3 to TRBJ1-1, with 10 bases fitting TRBD1. The ends lost 4 bases at V and 4 bases at J; junction bases unmatched: 18. The CDR3 sequence is 19 residues long. Germline CDR1 reads LGHNA; CDR2 reads YSLEER. CDR3 DNA: TGCGCCAGCAGCCCCTCCGGGACAGGGGACCCTAGAGTTGGCACTGAAGCTTTCTTT. Its translation is CASSPSGTGDPRVGTEAFF.

The chain combines TRBV15 with TRBJ2-5; 7 bases line up with TRBD2. Per the germline V gene, CDR1 is LNHNV and CDR2 is YYDKDF (reference sequence). V gave up 1 base and J gave up 2 bases; unmatched junction bases: 4. This CDR3 is built from 15 residues. The CDR3 DNA sequence: TGTGCCACCAGCAGAGCGGGAGGACGGCAAGAGACCCAGTACTTC. The encoded protein is CATSRAGGRQETQYF.

As concerns this clone: The same CDR3 is also encoded by other DNA sequences in this sample. The chain carries TRBV9 and TRBJ2-5; 11 bases line up with TRBD2. The ends lost 0 bases at V and 5 bases at J; junction bases unmatched: 3. The V gene's germline CDR1 is SGDLS and CDR2 YYNGEE. The CDR3 is 15 amino acids. DNA for the CDR3: TGTGCCAGCAGCGTAGGGGTAGCGGGAGGGGAGACCCAGTACTTC. Protein product: CASSVGVAGGETQYF.

The V call is TRBV11-2, the J call TRBJ2-1; D may be TRBD1 (5 bases). V lost 1 base and J lost 10, with 17 bases in between. Germline loops: CDR1 SGHAT, CDR2 FQNNGV. This CDR3 contains 15 residues. DNA for the CDR3: TGTGCCAGCAGCTTAGTAGGCAGGGTGGTATGGGAGCAGTTCTTC. Amino acids: CASSLVGRVVWEQFF.

V gene TRBV10-1 combines with J gene TRBJ1-2, with 7 bases fitting TRBD1. CDR1 is WNHNN, CDR2 SYGVQD, per germline (reference sequence). The CDR3 spans 13 residues. V lost 2 bases to trimming and J lost 5 bases; unmatched junction nucleotides: 2. CDR3 coding DNA: TGCGCCAGCAGTGAGACCAGGGGGTATGGCTACACCTTC. Protein: CASSETRGYGYTF.

The V call is TRBV6-4, the J call TRBJ1-1; no reliable D call. The CDR3 is 14 residues long. Deletions cut 6 bases from V and 1 base from J, with 12 bases between. Germline loops: CDR1 MRHNA, CDR2 SNTAGT. The CDR3 region is CASREQLGNTEAFF. CDR3 DNA: TGTGCCAGCAGAGAACAGCTCGGGAACACTGAAGCTTTCTTT.

V is TRBV5-1 and J is TRBJ1-1, with a possible D match to TRBD1 (6 bases). The length of the CDR3 is 14 residues. The germline V gene encodes CDR1 SGHRS and CDR2 YFSETQ. Trimming cost V 0 bases and J 0 bases, with 6 bases left between them. The CDR3 DNA follows: TGCGCCAGCAGCTTGGACAGGGTGAACACTGAAGCTTTCTTT. Residues: CASSLDRVNTEAFF.

V and J are TRBV11-2 and TRBJ2-7; D might be TRBD1 (5 bases). Trimming shortened V by 0 bases and J by 6 bases, and 6 bases separated the two germline ends. The CDR3 length is 12 residues. The germline V gene encodes CDR1 SGHAT and CDR2 FQNNGV. The CDR3 protein is CASSLEGVEQYF. The CDR3 DNA is TGTGCCAGCAGCTTAGAAGGGGTCGAGCAGTACTTC.

DNA for the CDR3: TGTGCCAGTAGTATAACGGTGACTGGACTTTCTGACGAGCAGTACTTC. Its protein product is CASSITVTGLSDEQYF. The gene calls are TRBV19 and TRBJ2-7, with D possibly matching TRBD2 (5 bases). Germline V lookup: CDR1 LNHDA, CDR2 SQIVND (reference sequence). The CDR3 totals 16 residues. V lost 2 bases and J 5 bases, leaving 19 bases between the germline ends.

The V gene is TRBV10-3, the J gene TRBJ2-7, with D tentatively TRBD1 (5 bases). The germline gives CDR1 ENHRY, CDR2 SYGVKD. The CDR3 runs 14 residues. With 2 bases removed from V and 1 base from J, the gap between germline ends came to 9 bases. CDR3 in DNA: TGTGCCATCAGTGAGGCAGGGAAATCCTACGAGCAGTACTTC. Its translation: CAISEAGKSYEQYF.

The chain carries TRBV7-8 and TRBJ2-1; TRBD2 is a possible D gene (5 bases). This CDR3 comprises 16 residues. CDR1 SGHVS and CDR2 FQNEAQ come from the germline V gene. V lost 5 bases to trimming and J lost 8 bases, with 22 bases between them. CDR3 DNA sequence: TGTGCCAGCAGCCCGAGAGGGAACCCTTTGGGCCATGAGCAGTTCTTC. Its translation is CASSPRGNPLGHEQFF.

This chain links TRBV5-1 with TRBJ2-7; tentatively, D is TRBD2 (7 bases). CDR1 SGHRS and CDR2 YFSETQ come from the germline V gene. Trimming left V 5 bases short and J 2 bases short, with 17 bases between. There are 15 residues in the CDR3. CDR3 in amino acids: CASRGGGRLTYEQYF. The CDR3 coding sequence is TGCGCCAGCAGGGGAGGGGGACGTCTCACCTACGAGCAGTACTTC.